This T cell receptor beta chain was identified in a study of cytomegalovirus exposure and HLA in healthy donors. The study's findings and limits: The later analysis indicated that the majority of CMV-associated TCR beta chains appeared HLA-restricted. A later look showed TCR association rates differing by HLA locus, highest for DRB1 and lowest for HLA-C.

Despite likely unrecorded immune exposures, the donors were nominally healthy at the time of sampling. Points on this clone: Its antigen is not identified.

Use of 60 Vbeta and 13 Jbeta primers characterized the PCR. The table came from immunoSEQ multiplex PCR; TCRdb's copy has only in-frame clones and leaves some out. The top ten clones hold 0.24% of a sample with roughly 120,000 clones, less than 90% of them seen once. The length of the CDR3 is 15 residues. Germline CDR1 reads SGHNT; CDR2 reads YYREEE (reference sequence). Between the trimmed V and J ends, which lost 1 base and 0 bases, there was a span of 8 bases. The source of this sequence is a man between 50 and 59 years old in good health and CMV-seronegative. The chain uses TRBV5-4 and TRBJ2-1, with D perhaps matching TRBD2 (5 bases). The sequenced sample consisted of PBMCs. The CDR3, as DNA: TGTGCCAGCAGCTTGACGGGGAGCTCCTACAATGAGCAGTTCTTC. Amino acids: CASSLTGSSYNEQFF.